These 24 T cell receptor beta chains were all obtained from the same sample, sequenced in a study of blood T cell repertoires in COVID-19. The data were produced by immunoSEQ multiplex PCR, yet TCRdb's version contains in-frame clones alone and is incomplete. The table has 200,000 to 300,000 clones, 88% seen once. The source material was PBMCs or T cells enriched from blood (not recorded which). The receptors stem from a woman between 40 and 50 years old with acute COVID-19.

The chain has TRBV4-1 and TRBJ1-1; D is ambiguous. CDR1 is MGHRA, CDR2 YSYEKL, per germline. This CDR3 is built from 13 residues. Trimming took off 0 bases at V and 12 bases at J, with 14 bases between the two ends. The CDR3 DNA follows: TGCGCCAGCAGCCAAGAAGCGAGGGTGGAAACTTTCTTT. It is translated as CASSQEARVETFF.

The rearrangement links TRBV9 to TRBJ1-4; no clear D. The ends were cut back, 3 bases at V and 8 bases at J, with 17 bases in the middle. The V gene's germline CDR1 is SGDLS and CDR2 YYNGEE. This CDR3 comprises 15 residues. The CDR3 loop reads CASSGPTIGGEKLFF. The CDR3 region has the DNA TGTGCCAGCAGCGGCCCGACAATCGGAGGAGAAAAACTGTTTTTT.

The CDR3 protein is CASSPPGQGPNGANVLTF. CDR3 nucleotides: TGTGCCAGCTCACCCCCGGGACAGGGGCCAAACGGGGCCAACGTCCTGACTTTC. This rearrangement joins TRBV18 to TRBJ2-6; 10 nucleotides align to TRBD1. The germline gives CDR1 KGHSH, CDR2 LQKENI. This CDR3 region has 18 residues. Trimming cost V 3 bases and J 4 bases; bases outside gene matches: 9.

The chain combines TRBV7-8 with TRBJ1-1; 8 positions agree with TRBD1. CDR1 and CDR2 (germline): SGHVS, FQNEAQ. CDR3 length: 14 residues. V trimming: 3 bases; J trimming: 4 bases; junction bases outside the gene matches: 4. CDR3 region: CASSLGRGLTEAFF. For the CDR3, the DNA is TGTGCCAGCAGCTTGGGCAGGGGGCTCACTGAAGCTTTCTTT.

The chain employs TRBV11-3 and TRBJ1-4; 8 bases align to TRBD1. The V gene's germline CDR1 is SGHNT and CDR2 YENEEA. This CDR3 is built from 13 residues. With 5 bases clipped from V and 8 bases from J, the junction kept 4 bases outside the gene matches. The CDR3 nucleotides read TGTGCCAGCAGCGGACAGGGTGGCGAAAAACTGTTTTTT. Protein product: CASSGQGGEKLFF. The entire variable domain, with the rest obtained from reference TRBV11-3 and TRBJ1-4, is as follows: EAGVVQSPRYKIIEKKQPVAFWCNPISGHNTLYWYLQNLGQGPELLIRYENEEAVDDSQLPKDRFSAERLKGVDSTLKIQPAELGDSAVYLCASSGQGGEKLFFGSGTQLSVL.

The V and J genes are TRBV27 and TRBJ1-2; D call uncertain. The CDR3 length is 14 residues. Between the trimmed V and J ends, which lost 5 bases and 6 bases, there was a span of 16 bases. Germline V gene lookup returns CDR1 MNHEY and CDR2 SMNVEV (reference sequence). CDR3 amino acids: CASSASGVRHGYTF. The CDR3 DNA reads TGTGCCAGCAGTGCCAGCGGGGTGCGCCATGGCTACACCTTC.

V gene TRBV24-1 combines with J gene TRBJ2-6; a possible D gene is TRBD1 (6 bases). Germline CDR1 KGHDR, CDR2 SFDVKD. This CDR3 has 17 amino acids. The ends were cut back, 6 bases at V and 4 bases at J, with 18 bases in the middle. CDR3 region: CATSPKVGGSGANVLTF. CDR3 coding DNA: TGTGCCACCAGTCCAAAGGTAGGGGGTTCAGGGGCCAACGTCCTGACTTTC.

The chain has TRBV7-2 and TRBJ1-5; maybe TRBD1 (5 bases). The CDR3 is 13 amino acids. Germline CDR1 reads SGHTA; CDR2 reads FQGNSA. The V end was cut by 6 bases, the J end by 8 bases, with 14 bases between. CDR3 amino acids: CASRGRGGEPQHF. CDR3 DNA: TGTGCCAGCAGGGGGCGGGGGGGAGAGCCCCAGCATTTT.

The V gene is TRBV27, the J gene TRBJ2-3; D remains unclear. Germline V lookup: CDR1 MNHEY, CDR2 SMNVEV (reference sequence). The CDR3 runs to 14 residues. Trimming removed 3 bases at V and 0 bases at J, with 7 bases between. In DNA form, the CDR3 reads TGTGCCAGCAGTTTCTTGGCTAGCACAGATACGCAGTATTTT. It translates to CASSFLASTDTQYF.

CDR3 bases: TGTGCCACCAGTGGGGCTAGCGGGTGGGACGCGGAGACCCAGTACTTC. Its translation: CATSGASGWDAETQYF. The V gene is TRBV24-1, the J gene TRBJ2-5; 8 bases agree with TRBD2. The CDR3 spans 16 residues. Germline V gives CDR1 KGHDR, CDR2 SFDVKD. Trimming at V came to 5 bases and at J to 5 bases, leaving 12 bases not matched to a gene.

The chain combines TRBV24-1 with TRBJ1-2, with TRBD1 matching over 11 bases. The germline CDR1 and CDR2 sequences are KGHDR and SFDVKD. CDR3 size: 17 residues. The V segment lost 3 bases and the J segment 6 bases; nucleotides outside the gene matches: 11. CDR3 loop: CATSDPVQDRGHHGYTF. In DNA, the CDR3 is TGTGCCACCAGTGATCCCGTCCAGGACAGGGGGCATCATGGCTACACCTTC.

The V and J genes are TRBV28 and TRBJ2-5; the D is unclear. CDR1 is MDHEN and CDR2 is SYDVKM in the germline V gene. V was cut by 1 base and J by 3 bases, with 3 bases left in between. This CDR3 is built from 12 residues. The CDR3 region is CASSLSEETQYF. CDR3 DNA: TGTGCCAGCAGTTTATCCGAAGAGACCCAGTACTTC.

The chain has TRBV5-1 and TRBJ2-1, with TRBD1 matching 7 bases. Germline-derived CDR1 and CDR2 are SGHRS and YFSETQ. The CDR3 totals 14 residues. The ends lost 4 bases at V and 5 bases at J; junction bases unmatched: 6. In DNA, the CDR3 is TGCGCCAGCAGCAAGAGGGGGCCCGACAATGAGCAGTTCTTC. Amino acid sequence: CASSKRGPDNEQFF.

The chain links TRBV6-2 or TRBV6-3 to TRBJ1-2; D possibly corresponds to TRBD1 (5 bases). V was clipped by 6 bases and J by 7 bases, with 18 bases between them. Germline V gene data show CDR1 as MNHEY and CDR2 as SVGEGT. The CDR3 runs 14 residues. The CDR3 bases are TGTGCCAGCAGCCTCTCAGGGAGGGCTGGTGGCTACACCTTC. Its protein product is CASSLSGRAGGYTF.

The V gene is TRBV13, the J gene TRBJ1-4; possible D gene TRBD1, 6 bases. The CDR3 length is 15 residues. Trimming took off 2 bases at V and 5 bases at J, with 12 bases between the two ends. The V gene's germline CDR1 is PRHDT and CDR2 FYEKMQ (reference sequence). CDR3 in amino acids: CASSLIGQRNEKLFF. The DNA of the CDR3 is TGTGCCAGCAGCTTAATAGGACAGCGAAATGAAAAACTGTTTTTT.

This chain uses TRBV6-6 with TRBJ1-1, with TRBD1 as a possible D gene (5 bases). The CDR3 spans 13 residues. Germline V lookup: CDR1 MNHNY, CDR2 SVGAGI (reference sequence). With 6 bases removed from V and 5 bases from J, the gap between germline ends came to 13 bases. The CDR3 DNA reads TGTGCCAGCAGATGGAGGGCAGGGACTGAAGCTTTCTTT. Encoded protein: CASRWRAGTEAFF.

The chain uses TRBV27 and TRBJ1-2; a weak D match, TRBD1 (6 bases). The length of the CDR3 is 15 residues. Trimming shortened V by 5 bases and J by 14 bases, and 27 bases separated the two germline ends. Germline V gene lookup returns CDR1 MNHEY and CDR2 SMNVEV (reference sequence). CDR3 sequence: CASSPRVDSLLDGTF. The CDR3, as DNA: TGTGCCAGCAGTCCCAGAGTGGACAGCCTTTTGGACGGGACCTTC.

The chain uses TRBV24-1 and TRBJ1-1; TRBD1 matches 9 bases. Germline CDR1 is KGHDR and CDR2 is SFDVKD. The CDR3 sequence is 13 residues long. V was pared by 5 bases and J by 10 bases, with 7 bases of the junction left unmatched. CDR3 protein: CATSATGGRLAFF. The DNA of the CDR3 is TGTGCCACCAGTGCCACAGGGGGCCGGCTAGCTTTCTTT.

The rearrangement links TRBV3-1 (or the pseudogene TRBV3-2) to TRBJ2-5; 8 bases are a match to TRBD1. The CDR3 runs to 14 residues. V shed 4 bases and J 5 bases; nucleotides not matched to a gene: 6. CDR1 is LGHDT and CDR2 is YNNKEL in the germline V gene (reference sequence). CDR3 DNA sequence: TGTGCCAGCAGCCGTCCCGACAGGGGCGAGACCCAGTACTTC. Protein: CASSRPDRGETQYF.

This clone showed up just a few times. CDR3 residues: CASSVRSRPGELFF. In DNA, the CDR3 is TGTGCCAGCAGTGTGCGGAGTCGGCCCGGGGAGCTGTTTTTT. This chain links TRBV2 with TRBJ2-2; D call uncertain. With 4 bases removed from V and 6 bases from J, the gap between germline ends came to 12 bases. The CDR3 covers 14 residues. Germline V CDR1 and CDR2: SNHLY, FYNNEI. Filled out from reference TRBV2 and TRBJ2-2, the complete variable domain reads EPEVTQTPSHQVTQMGQEVILRCVPISNHLYFYWYRQILGQKVEFLVSFYNNEISEKSEIFDDQFSVERPDGSNFTLKIRSTKLEDSAMYFCASSVRSRPGELFFGEGSRLTVL.

This chain joins TRBV28 and TRBJ2-7; 7 bases match TRBD2. V was pared by 5 bases and J by 5 bases, with 12 bases of the junction left unmatched. CDR1 and CDR2 (germline): MDHEN, SYDVKM. The CDR3 has 15 residues. The CDR3 DNA sequence: TGTGCCAGCAGTCCCGGACTAGTTGGGACCCACGAGCAGTACTTC. It codes for CASSPGLVGTHEQYF.

The genes are TRBV25-1 and TRBJ1-6; weak D call: TRBD1 (6 bases). Trimming shortened V by 3 bases and J by 8 bases, and 14 bases separated the two germline ends. Looked up from germline, CDR1 is MGHDK and CDR2 is SYGVNS. The CDR3 is 15 amino acids. The CDR3 reads CASSDRGGPYSPLHF. Written as DNA, the CDR3 is TGTGCCAGCAGTGATCGGGGGGGCCCGTATTCACCCCTCCACTTT.

The chain carries TRBV4-3 and TRBJ1-1, with D hard to call. V was trimmed by 0 bases and J by 3 bases, leaving 8 bases between them. This CDR3 region has 14 residues. Germline V gene lookup returns CDR1 LGHNA and CDR2 YSLEER. The CDR3 region is CASSQEGGYTEAFF. CDR3 DNA: TGCGCCAGCAGCCAAGAAGGAGGTTACACTGAAGCTTTCTTT.

This chain uses TRBV11-2 with TRBJ1-3; 8 bases fit TRBD1. J lost 3 bases, V lost 3 bases, and 7 bases had no gene match. The CDR3 covers 16 residues. Per germline, CDR1 SGHAT and CDR2 FQNNGV. CDR3 amino acids: CASSFQGARSGNTIYF. The CDR3 DNA follows: TGTGCCAGCAGCTTCCAGGGGGCCAGGAGTGGAAACACCATATATTTT.